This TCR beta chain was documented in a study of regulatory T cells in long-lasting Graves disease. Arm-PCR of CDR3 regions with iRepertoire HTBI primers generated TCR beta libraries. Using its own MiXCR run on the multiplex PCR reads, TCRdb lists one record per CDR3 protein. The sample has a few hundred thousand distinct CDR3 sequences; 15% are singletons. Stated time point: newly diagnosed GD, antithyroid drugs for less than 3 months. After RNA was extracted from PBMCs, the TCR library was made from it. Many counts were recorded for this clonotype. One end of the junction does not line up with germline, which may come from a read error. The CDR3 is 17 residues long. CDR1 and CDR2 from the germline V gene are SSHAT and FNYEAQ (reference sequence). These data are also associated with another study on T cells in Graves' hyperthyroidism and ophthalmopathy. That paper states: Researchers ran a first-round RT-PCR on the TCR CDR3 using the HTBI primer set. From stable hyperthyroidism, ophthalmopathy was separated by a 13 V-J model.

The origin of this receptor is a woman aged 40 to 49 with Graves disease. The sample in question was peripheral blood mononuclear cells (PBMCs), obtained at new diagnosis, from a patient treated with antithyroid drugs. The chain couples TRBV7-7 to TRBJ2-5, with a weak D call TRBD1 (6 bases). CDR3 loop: CASSLGQGGNGQETQYF. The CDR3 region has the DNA TGTGCTAGCAGCTTAGGGCAAGGGGGAAACGGCCAAGAGACCCAGTACTTC.